Included here is one TCR beta chain sequence, with context. The antigen remains unidentified. CDR3 length: 11 residues. V was shortened by 7 bases and J by 3 bases, with 6 bases between the two germline ends. The germline CDR1 and CDR2 sequences are SNHLY and FYNNEI. Healthy bone marrow donors made up the donor group. In the PCR, 60 Vbeta and 13 Jbeta primers were used. Assay: immunoSEQ multiplex PCR; the TCRdb copy retains only in-frame clones and omits some. The sample contains 150,000 to 200,000 clones, around four fifths of which appear only once. This record comes from a study of cytomegalovirus exposure and HLA in healthy donors. General study findings and limits: Reports state that TCR beta sequences accurately predicted most subjects' HLA-A and HLA-B alleles. Another analysis was done later, and it associated approximately 18,000 TCR beta sequences with HLA alleles at 0.05 false discovery rate.

The chain has TRBV2 and TRBJ2-5, with unresolved D. The origin of this receptor is a girl aged 2-9 years in good health and CMV-seropositive. The sample consisted of PBMCs. Here the CDR3 DNA reads TGTGCCAGCACCTCGGAAGAGACCCAGTACTTC. Its translation is CASTSEETQYF.